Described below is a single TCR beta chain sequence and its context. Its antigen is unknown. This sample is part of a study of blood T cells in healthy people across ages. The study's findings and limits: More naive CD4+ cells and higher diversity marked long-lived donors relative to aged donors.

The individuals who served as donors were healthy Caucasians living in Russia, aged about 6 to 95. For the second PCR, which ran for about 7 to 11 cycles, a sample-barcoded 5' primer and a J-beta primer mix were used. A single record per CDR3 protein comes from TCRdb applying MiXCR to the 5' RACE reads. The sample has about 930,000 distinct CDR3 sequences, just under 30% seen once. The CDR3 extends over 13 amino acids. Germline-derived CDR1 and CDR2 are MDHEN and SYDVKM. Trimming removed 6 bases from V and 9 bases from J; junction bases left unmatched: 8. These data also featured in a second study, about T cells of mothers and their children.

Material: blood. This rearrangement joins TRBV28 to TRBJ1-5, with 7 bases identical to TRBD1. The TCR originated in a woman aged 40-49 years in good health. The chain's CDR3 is CASRGGGLRPQHF. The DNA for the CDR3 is TGTGCCAGCAGGGGAGGGGGCTTGCGGCCCCAGCATTTT.